A single sample gave rise to the 24 T cell receptor beta chains below, sequenced in a study of T-cell reconstitution after alpha-beta-depleted transplantation in children (dated by TCRdb to the mid-2010s). Library prep was done by PCR. The instrument given in TCRdb is Illumina HiSeq 2500. TCR library preparation used molecular barcoding, with unique molecular identifiers applied to normalize quantification of the TCRbeta repertoire. TCRdb trimmed the raw reads at Q25, called clones with MiXCR and kept productive beta chains. Every distinct CDR3 protein forms one entry, paired with its most common genes and DNA. The table for this sample lists fewer than 200,000 distinct CDR3 sequences; approximately 7% of them were counted only once. The ten largest clones capture 3% to 3.5% of the sample. The sample here was PBMCs from the stem cell graft donor, taken from the stem cell graft. The receptors were gathered from a human donor who donated a stem cell graft to a child with Wiskott-Aldrich syndrome.

The rearrangement joins TRBV5-1 to TRBJ1-1; D may be TRBD1 (5 bases). V was trimmed by 0 bases and J by 9 bases, leaving 15 bases between them. This CDR3 is built from 14 residues. In germline, CDR1 is SGHRS, CDR2 YFSETQ. The CDR3 sequence: CASSLDLRGIKAFF. The DNA for the CDR3 is TGCGCCAGCAGCTTGGATCTCCGGGGGATTAAAGCTTTCTTT.

This clonotype was counted ten times or more. This chain links TRBV6-5 with TRBJ1-5; D is ambiguous. This CDR3 is built from 13 residues. Trimming took 6 bases from V and 3 from J, leaving 9 bases between them. Germline loops: CDR1 MNHEY, CDR2 SVGAGI. In nucleotides, the CDR3 is TGTGCCAGCAGCCTCATCCCCAATCAGCCCCAGCATTTT. It translates to CASSLIPNQPQHF.

DNA of the CDR3: TGTGCCAGCAGTGTTCAGGGCGGTCAAGAGACCCAGTACTTC. Translating gives CASSVQGGQETQYF. The rearrangement links TRBV25-1 to TRBJ2-5, with D maybe TRBD1 (5 bases). The germline CDR1 and CDR2 sequences are MGHDK and SYGVNS. The CDR3 is 14 residues long. Trimming shortened V by 4 bases and J by 2 bases, and 11 bases separated the two germline ends.

There are many counts of this clonotype. This chain connects TRBV20-1 to TRBJ2-7; 8 bases agree with TRBD2. This CDR3 is built from 13 residues. V gave up 6 bases and J gave up 7 bases; unmatched junction bases: 11. Germline V gives CDR1 DFQATT, CDR2 SNEGSKA (reference sequence). The CDR3 reads CSAGSGGAFEQYF. The CDR3 nucleotides read TGCAGTGCCGGATCGGGGGGGGCCTTTGAGCAGTACTTC.

This clonotype appeared many times. CDR3 nucleotides: TGCGCCAGCACCCCCGAAGTCATGAACACTGAAGCTTTCTTT. Amino acids: CASTPEVMNTEAFF. The rearrangement links TRBV5-1 to TRBJ1-1, with D hard to call. Trimming took off 6 bases at V and 0 bases at J, with 12 bases between the two ends. The CDR3 length is 14 residues. Germline V gives CDR1 SGHRS, CDR2 YFSETQ.

This rearrangement joins TRBV6-5 to TRBJ1-4, with 9 bases that match TRBD1. The germline CDR1 and CDR2 sequences are MNHEY and SVGAGI. The CDR3 sequence is 16 residues long. Trimming removed 0 bases from V and 5 bases from J; junction bases left unmatched: 4. The CDR3 nucleotides read TGTGCCAGCAGTTACTCCATGACAGGGGGGAATGAAAAACTGTTTTTT. This encodes CASSYSMTGGNEKLFF.

The J gene is TRBJ1-6, the V gene TRBV28, with 7 bases fitting TRBD1. CDR1 and CDR2 (germline): MDHEN, SYDVKM. V was pared by 2 bases and J by 7 bases, with 5 bases of the junction left unmatched. The CDR3 has 15 residues. The CDR3 DNA sequence: TGTGCCAGCAGTTTAAGGGGGCTTGGAAATTCACCCCTCCACTTT. Amino acids: CASSLRGLGNSPLHF.

This clonotype was recorded many times. The chain uses TRBV12-3 or TRBV12-4 and TRBJ1-3; TRBD1 matches 12 bases. The ends lost 5 bases at V and 1 base at J; junction bases unmatched: 6. The CDR3 sequence is 17 residues long. The CDR3 spells CASSERDRGLSGNTIYF. Here the CDR3 DNA reads TGTGCCAGCAGTGAGCGGGACAGGGGGCTTTCTGGAAACACCATATATTTT.

This clonotype has ten or more counts. The V gene is TRBV29-1, the J gene TRBJ2-2; D remains ambiguous. CDR3 length: 12 residues. From germline, CDR1 is SQVTM and CDR2 ANQGSEA. Between the trimmed V and J ends, which lost 3 bases and 7 bases, there was a span of 9 bases. The chain's CDR3 is CSVDSVVGELFF. CDR3 in DNA: TGCAGCGTTGATTCAGTGGTCGGGGAGCTGTTTTTT.

This clonotype was detected only a few times. The rearrangement links TRBV11-2 to TRBJ2-1; 9 nucleotides align to TRBD2. In germline, CDR1 is SGHAT, CDR2 FQNNGV. CDR3 length: 16 residues. The V and J ends lost 7 bases and 5 bases, in that order; junction bases with no gene match: 12. In DNA form, the CDR3 reads TGTGCCAGCATCACAACCCCCGGGACTAGCAACAATGAGCAGTTCTTC. Translation gives CASITTPGTSNNEQFF.

Ten or more counts support this clonotype. Here the CDR3 reads CASSLTGYGYTF. The CDR3 nucleotides read TGTGCCAGCAGCTTGACAGGCTATGGCTACACCTTC. This sequence joins TRBV7-9 and TRBJ1-2; D might be TRBD1 (6 bases). V was clipped by 3 bases and J by 4 bases, with 6 bases between them. CDR1 SEHNR and CDR2 FQNEAQ come from the germline V gene (reference sequence). The CDR3 extends over 12 amino acids.

This clonotype was found many times. The rearrangement joins TRBV12-3 or TRBV12-4 to TRBJ2-3; TRBD1 is a possible D gene (6 bases). The CDR3 extends over 13 amino acids. V lost 8 bases to trimming and J lost 6 bases, with 15 bases between them. The CDR3 here is CASDQDSGDTQYF. The CDR3 coding sequence is TGTGCCAGCGACCAGGACAGTGGGGATACGCAGTATTTT.

The J gene is TRBJ2-7, the V gene TRBV4-1, with D perhaps matching TRBD1 or TRBD2 (5 bases each). This CDR3 comprises 16 residues. Germline values: CDR1 MGHRA, CDR2 YSYEKL. V was shortened by 4 bases and J by 3 bases, with 19 bases between the two germline ends. CDR3 in DNA: TGCGCCAGCAGCCCCTGGGGGAAAAACGGATACTACGAGCAGTACTTC. Its translation: CASSPWGKNGYYEQYF.

This clonotype was seen many times. The chain is built from TRBV7-2 and TRBJ2-7, with 7 bases that match TRBD2. The V gene's germline CDR1 is SGHTA and CDR2 FQGNSA. With 5 bases clipped from V and 0 bases from J, the junction kept 4 bases outside the gene matches. The length of the CDR3 is 14 residues. CDR3 coding DNA: TGTGCCAGCAGCAGCGGGATTTTCTCCTACGAGCAGTACTTC. As protein: CASSSGIFSYEQYF.

This clonotype was seen repeatedly, ten times or more. The gene calls are TRBV5-1 and TRBJ2-7, with no clear D. Trimming removed 4 bases from V and 3 bases from J, with 17 bases in between. The CDR3 runs to 15 residues. The germline V gene encodes CDR1 SGHRS and CDR2 YFSETQ. The CDR3 DNA sequence: TGCGCCAGCAGCCTCCTGGGGTCATCGGGCTACGAGCAGTACTTC. This encodes CASSLLGSSGYEQYF.

The rearrangement joins TRBV24-1 to TRBJ2-1, with D maybe TRBD2 (5 bases). Germline V lookup: CDR1 KGHDR, CDR2 SFDVKD. Trimming took 3 bases from V and 1 from J, leaving 12 bases between them. The CDR3 runs to 16 residues. CDR3 sequence reads: CATSDAGTGSYNEQFF. The CDR3, as DNA: TGTGCCACCAGTGATGCGGGTACGGGATCCTACAATGAGCAGTTCTTC.

This clonotype was detected only a few times. The chain uses TRBV7-7 and TRBJ2-1; possibly TRBD1 or TRBD2 for D (5 bases each). Trimming took off 0 bases at V and 5 bases at J, with 11 bases between the two ends. Per germline, CDR1 SSHAT and CDR2 FNYEAQ (reference sequence). CDR3 length: 15 amino acids. CDR3: CASSLAGPGNNEQFF. CDR3 bases: TGTGCCAGCAGCTTAGCGGGACCAGGAAACAATGAGCAGTTCTTC.

This clonotype was detected only a few times. The CDR3 here is CASSRAGGNQPQHF. DNA of the CDR3: TGTGCCAGCAGCCGCGCAGGGGGTAATCAGCCCCAGCATTTT. The chain recombines TRBV27 with TRBJ1-5; 7 nucleotides agree with TRBD1. V was pared by 6 bases and J by 4 bases, with 6 bases of the junction left unmatched. Germline V gene lookup returns CDR1 MNHEY and CDR2 SMNVEV (reference sequence). The CDR3 spans 14 residues.

This clonotype was detected many times. The CDR3 is CASSQETQYF. In nucleotides, the CDR3 is TGTGCCAGCAGCCAAGAGACCCAGTACTTC. This sequence joins TRBV3-1 and TRBJ2-5; no clear D. The CDR3 contains 10 residues. With 0 bases removed from V and 7 bases from J, the gap between germline ends came to 0 bases. The V gene's germline CDR1 is LGHDT and CDR2 YNNKEL (reference sequence).

J is TRBJ2-7 and V is TRBV5-6; D might be TRBD1 or TRBD2, each matching 5 bases. With 8 bases removed from V and 3 bases from J, the gap between germline ends came to 15 bases. The CDR3 has 13 amino acids. CDR1 is SGHDT and CDR2 is YYEEEE in the germline V gene. CDR3 sequence: CARSLTGLYEQYF. Here the CDR3 DNA reads TGTGCCAGGAGCCTCACGGGGCTCTACGAGCAGTACTTC.

Many counts were recorded for this clonotype. The chain carries TRBV12-3 or TRBV12-4 and TRBJ1-2; TRBD1 matches at 7 bases. CDR3 size: 15 residues. After removal of 1 base from V and 4 bases from J, the junction contained 6 bases not matched to a gene. CDR3 region: CASSLGPGGIYGYTF. CDR3 coding DNA: TGTGCCAGCAGTTTAGGTCCAGGGGGAATCTATGGCTACACCTTC.

The sample holds many counts of this clonotype. The V call is TRBV5-1, the J call TRBJ2-1; D uncertain. CDR1 is SGHRS and CDR2 is YFSETQ in the germline V gene. Trimming removed 4 bases from V and 8 bases from J, with 10 bases in between. The CDR3 is 12 amino acids. The CDR3 sequence: CASSPAGYEQFF. The CDR3 nucleotides are TGCGCCAGCAGCCCTGCTGGGTATGAGCAGTTCTTC.

The V call is TRBV10-3, the J call TRBJ2-7, with 9 bases that match TRBD2. From germline, CDR1 is ENHRY and CDR2 SYGVKD. The length of the CDR3 is 16 residues. V trimming: 4 bases; J trimming: 2 bases; junction bases outside the gene matches: 9. As DNA, the CDR3 is TGTGCCATCAGTGGACCTATAGCGGGAGCAACCTACGAGCAGTACTTC. This codes for CAISGPIAGATYEQYF.

This clonotype was seen ten or more times. The chain combines TRBV5-1 with TRBJ2-1; 8 nucleotides match TRBD2. Looked up from germline, CDR1 is SGHRS and CDR2 is YFSETQ. The CDR3 runs to 14 residues. V was clipped by 1 base and J by 7 bases; unmatched bases: 4. This chain's CDR3 is CASSLFAGGNEQFF. The DNA for the CDR3 is TGCGCCAGCAGCTTGTTTGCGGGAGGTAATGAGCAGTTCTTC.